These 31 T cell receptor beta chains were sequenced from one sample in a study of CD8 T cells in Susac syndrome. The RNA input was about 0.5 to 1 ug, and it was reverse transcribed with random hexamers. TCRdb re-called the immunoSEQ multiplex PCR reads with MiXCR, one entry per CDR3 protein. The data show more than 150,000 distinct CDR3 sequences, with more than 95% seen just once and about 0.12% held by the top ten. The material sequenced was CD4+ T cells from PBMCs. The receptor source for this set is a human donor with Susac syndrome.

J is TRBJ2-3 and V is TRBV5-1, with 7 bases aligning to TRBD1. The CDR3 has 14 residues. Per germline, CDR1 SGHRS and CDR2 YFSETQ. Unmatched junction bases numbered 3, after V lost 5 bases and J lost 0 bases. In DNA form, the CDR3 reads TGCGCCAGCAGACCGGGACAGAGCACAGATACGCAGTATTTT. It encodes CASRPGQSTDTQYF.

V usage is TRBV2 and J usage is TRBJ2-1; TRBD1 or TRBD2 may be the D gene (5 bases each). Germline loops: CDR1 SNHLY, CDR2 FYNNEI. Deletions cut 2 bases from V and 7 bases from J, with 18 bases between. This CDR3 spans 16 amino acids. CDR3 in DNA: TGTGCCAGCAGTGAAAGGGGCCGGGACCCGTCTAATGAGCAGTTCTTC. Translation gives CASSERGRDPSNEQFF.

This clonotype was counted once. The rearrangement uses TRBV30 and TRBJ2-7, with unresolved D. V gave up 2 bases and J gave up 4 bases, with 12 bases separating them. This CDR3 contains 13 residues. The V gene's germline CDR1 is GTSNPN and CDR2 SVGIG (reference sequence). This CDR3 reads CAWSSSTVYEQYF. For the CDR3, the DNA is TGTGCCTGGAGTTCGTCGACGGTGTACGAGCAGTACTTC.

The rearrangement joins TRBV29-1 to TRBJ2-5, with a tentative D call TRBD2 (5 bases). Germline CDR1 and CDR2: SQVTM and ANQGSEA. The CDR3 extends over 13 amino acids. The V end lost 3 bases, the J end lost 1 base, and 9 bases lay between the germline ends. This CDR3 reads CSVDTRVQETQYF. The CDR3 DNA sequence: TGCAGCGTTGATACGCGGGTCCAAGAGACCCAGTACTTC.

The gene calls are TRBV4-3 and TRBJ2-7; D not resolved. With 4 bases removed from V and 12 bases from J, the gap between germline ends came to 7 bases. The germline gives CDR1 LGHNA, CDR2 YSLEER. The CDR3 loop spans 9 amino acids. The CDR3 protein is CASSLPRYF. The CDR3 nucleotides read TGCGCCAGCAGCCTACCGCGGTACTTC.

The chain has TRBV4-1 and TRBJ2-6; tentative D call: TRBD2 (6 bases). This CDR3 region has 16 residues. Trimming took 3 bases from V and 4 from J, leaving 13 bases between them. Germline lookup yields CDR1 MGHRA and CDR2 YSYEKL. CDR3 region: CASSHGGTGGANVLTF. The CDR3 nucleotides read TGCGCCAGCAGCCATGGGGGGACGGGAGGGGCCAACGTCCTGACTTTC.

The chain is built from TRBV29-1 and TRBJ2-3; no clear D. Germline V gene data show CDR1 as SQVTM and CDR2 as ANQGSEA. The V and J ends lost 4 bases and 4 bases respectively, with 9 bases between them. The CDR3 is 12 residues long. CDR3 DNA sequence: TGCAGCGTTGTTCTGTCAGCAGATACGCAGTATTTT. Translating gives CSVVLSADTQYF.

The V call is TRBV11-3, the J call TRBJ2-4; maybe TRBD1 (5 bases). This CDR3 has 13 amino acids. Germline V CDR1 and CDR2: SGHNT, YENEEA. V was clipped by 3 bases and J by 3 bases, with 6 bases between them. CDR3 coding DNA: TGTGCCAGCAGCTTCGACAGCAAAAACATTCAGTACTTC. It specifies CASSFDSKNIQYF.

The rearrangement uses TRBV5-1 and TRBJ1-1; 7 nucleotides align to TRBD1. CDR3 length: 15 amino acids. With 4 bases clipped from V and 5 bases from J, the junction kept 11 bases outside the gene matches. Germline V CDR1 and CDR2: SGHRS, YFSETQ. The CDR3 sequence is CASSPGQVGRTEAFF. The DNA for the CDR3 is TGCGCCAGCAGCCCTGGACAGGTCGGGAGGACTGAAGCTTTCTTT.

V is TRBV7-8 and J is TRBJ1-6, with D perhaps matching TRBD1 (5 bases). This CDR3 is built from 16 residues. V lost 6 bases, J lost 5 bases, and 17 bases lay in between. The V gene's germline CDR1 is SGHVS and CDR2 FQNEAQ. The CDR3 bases are TGTGCCAGCAGTTTTGGGGCCTCAGGGAATAATTCACCCCTCCACTTT. Translation: CASSFGASGNNSPLHF.

The rearrangement joins TRBV19 to TRBJ2-1; no clear D gene. Germline V gives CDR1 LNHDA, CDR2 SQIVND (reference sequence). The CDR3 covers 12 residues. The V and J ends lost 3 bases and 6 bases respectively, with 6 bases between them. CDR3 sequence (DNA): TGTGCCAGTAGTATCGACCTCAATGAGCAGTTCTTC. This gives the protein CASSIDLNEQFF.

The chain uses TRBV29-1 and TRBJ2-2; 7 positions agree with TRBD1. Germline V gene sequence: CDR1 SQVTM, CDR2 ANQGSEA. Trimming removed 7 bases from V and 3 bases from J; junction bases left unmatched: 8. This CDR3 is 14 amino acids long. CDR3 region: CSAGGQMDTGELFF. Here the CDR3 DNA reads TGCAGCGCAGGGGGACAGATGGACACCGGGGAGCTGTTTTTT.

V and J are TRBV30 and TRBJ2-3; 10 nucleotides line up with TRBD2. The CDR3 contains 16 residues. J lost 0 bases, V lost 0 bases, and 3 bases had no gene match. CDR1 is GTSNPN and CDR2 is SVGIG in the germline V gene (reference sequence). CDR3 sequence: CAWSVGLATSTDTQYF. As DNA, the CDR3 is TGTGCCTGGAGTGTGGGACTAGCGACTAGCACAGATACGCAGTATTTT.

V and J are TRBV25-1 and TRBJ2-7; D not certain. The CDR3 is 13 amino acids. V was trimmed by 4 bases and J by 3 bases, leaving 10 bases between them. CDR1 and CDR2 (germline): MGHDK, SYGVNS. CDR3: CASSGTPYYEQYF. The DNA of the CDR3 is TGTGCCAGCAGTGGAACGCCATACTACGAGCAGTACTTC.

The gene calls are TRBV7-9 and TRBJ1-4, with D maybe TRBD1 (5 bases). The CDR3 extends over 14 amino acids. Deletions cut 6 bases from V and 3 bases from J, with 11 bases between. Per the germline V gene, CDR1 is SEHNR and CDR2 is FQNEAQ (reference sequence). For the CDR3, the DNA is TGTGCCAGCAGTTCCGACAGATCTAATGAAAAACTGTTTTTT. Translation: CASSSDRSNEKLFF.

The V gene is TRBV4-2, the J gene TRBJ2-5; D is tentatively TRBD1 or TRBD2 (5 bases each). This CDR3 region has 16 residues. V was cut by 5 bases and J by 3 bases, with 19 bases left in between. Germline CDR1 reads LGHNA; CDR2 reads YNFKEQ. CDR3 DNA: TGTGCCAGCAGCTACGCAACGGGGCCAGCAAAAGAGACCCAGTACTTC. It encodes CASSYATGPAKETQYF.

This rearrangement joins TRBV10-2 to TRBJ2-7; either TRBD1 or TRBD2 may fit D (5 bases each). CDR1 and CDR2 (germline): WSHSY, SAAADI. The CDR3 length is 12 residues. CDR3 DNA sequence: TGCGCCAGCAGAACGGGACGGTGCGAGGAGTACGTC. Its translation: CASRTGRCEEYV.

V gene TRBV4-2 combines with J gene TRBJ1-1, with 8 bases matching TRBD1. The CDR3 is made up of 13 amino acids. J lost 11 bases, V lost 3 bases, and 8 bases had no gene match. From germline, CDR1 is LGHNA and CDR2 YNFKEQ. CDR3 sequence: CASSHRTGGEAFF. The CDR3 nucleotides are TGTGCCAGCAGCCACCGAACAGGGGGTGAGGCTTTCTTT.

The chain combines TRBV5-1 with TRBJ2-5, with 13 bases fitting TRBD2. The V and J ends lost 4 bases and 5 bases, in that order; junction bases with no gene match: 8. The germline V gene has CDR1 SGHRS and CDR2 YFSETQ. This CDR3 has 16 residues. This chain's CDR3 is CASSRGLAGEGETQYF. The CDR3 bases are TGCGCCAGCAGCCGAGGACTAGCGGGAGAGGGGGAGACCCAGTACTTC. Complete variable domain (other parts from reference TRBV5-1 and TRBJ2-5): KAGVTQTPRYLIKTRGQQVTLSCSPISGHRSVSWYQQTPGQGLQFLFEYFSETQRNKGNFPGRFSGRQFSNSRSEMNVSTLELGDSALYLCASSRGLAGEGETQYFGPGTRLLVL.

The genes are TRBV25-1 and TRBJ2-1; D is uncertain. Trimming pared 3 bases from V and 6 bases from J, leaving 9 bases between. Germline V lookup: CDR1 MGHDK, CDR2 SYGVNS. This CDR3 comprises 13 residues. Here the CDR3 DNA reads TGTGCCAGCAGTGACCTTCCGATCAATGAGCAGTTCTTC. As protein: CASSDLPINEQFF.

The genes are TRBV7-9 and TRBJ2-1; perhaps TRBD2 as D (7 bases). In germline, CDR1 is SEHNR, CDR2 FQNEAQ (reference sequence). Trimming shortened V by 0 bases and J by 0 bases, and 15 bases separated the two germline ends. The CDR3 contains 18 residues. The CDR3 sequence: CASSLAGGLPSSYNEQFF. In DNA, the CDR3 is TGTGCCAGCAGCTTAGCGGGGGGGCTACCAAGCTCCTACAATGAGCAGTTCTTC.

V and J are TRBV7-8 and TRBJ1-1; D unclear. In germline, CDR1 is SGHVS, CDR2 FQNEAQ. The V end lost 6 bases, the J end lost 1 base, and 15 bases lay between the germline ends. The CDR3 length is 15 residues. CDR3 nucleotide sequence: TGTGCCAGCAGGAGGAATACAGAGTCGAACACTGAAGCTTTCTTT. Translating gives CASRRNTESNTEAFF. Together with reference TRBV7-8 and TRBJ1-1, the CDR3 gives the full variable domain: GAGVSQSPRYKVAKRGQDVALRCDPISGHVSLFWYQQALGQGPEFLTYFQNEAQLDKSGLPSDRFFAERPEGSVSTLKIQRTQQEDSAVYLCASRRNTESNTEAFFGQGTRLTVV.

This chain links TRBV27 with TRBJ1-6, with TRBD1 as a possible D gene (6 bases). CDR3 length: 17 amino acids. CDR1 MNHEY and CDR2 SMNVEV come from the germline V gene (reference sequence). V was pared by 6 bases and J by 5 bases, with 20 bases between. DNA of the CDR3: TGTGCCAGCAGCCCCCCCACAGGGCAAGGGGATAATTCACCCCTCCACTTT. Amino acids: CASSPPTGQGDNSPLHF.

V is TRBV6-5 and J is TRBJ2-5, with TRBD2 identical over 10 bases. The CDR3 length is 15 residues. Germline V gene data show CDR1 as MNHEY and CDR2 as SVGAGI. V lost 7 bases and J lost 4; bases outside the gene matches: 9. The chain's CDR3 is CASTELAGSLETQYF. The CDR3 DNA sequence: TGTGCCAGCACCGAACTAGCGGGGTCTTTAGAGACCCAGTACTTC.

The chain has TRBV4-1 and TRBJ2-3, with unresolved D. CDR1 and CDR2 from the germline V gene are MGHRA and YSYEKL. Trimming took 0 bases from V and 2 from J, leaving 12 bases between them. CDR3 length equals 16 residues. The DNA of the CDR3 is TGCGCCAGCAGCCAAGATTTAGGCGGAGACACAGATACGCAGTATTTT. Residues: CASSQDLGGDTDTQYF.

This chain links TRBV28 with TRBJ2-5, with D uncertain. CDR3 length equals 14 residues. The germline V and J ends were trimmed by 3 bases and 5 bases, with 13 bases remaining between them. Germline assignment: CDR1 MDHEN and CDR2 SYDVKM. The DNA for the CDR3 is TGTGCCAGCAGTTTGTTAGGACCCGGGGAGACCCAGTACTTC. It specifies CASSLLGPGETQYF.

J is TRBJ2-2 and V is TRBV20-1; D is undetermined. Trimming pared 3 bases from V and 2 bases from J, leaving 4 bases between. The CDR3 runs 12 residues. CDR1 is DFQATT and CDR2 is SNEGSKA in the germline V gene (reference sequence). The CDR3 is CSASGNTGELFF. CDR3 nucleotides: TGCAGTGCTAGCGGAAACACCGGGGAGCTGTTTTTT.

The chain couples TRBV19 to TRBJ1-2; possible D gene TRBD1, 5 bases. V was pared by 3 bases and J by 4 bases, with 15 bases between. This CDR3 comprises 15 residues. The germline CDR1 and CDR2 sequences are LNHDA and SQIVND (reference sequence). The CDR3, as DNA: TGTGCCAGTAGTATGGATCTGAGGGGAGGCTATGGCTACACCTTC. This encodes CASSMDLRGGYGYTF.

This clonotype showed up just once. This sequence joins TRBV2 and TRBJ1-2; 8 positions match TRBD1. Germline V CDR1 and CDR2: SNHLY, FYNNEI. The V and J ends lost 9 bases and 1 base, in that order; junction bases with no gene match: 4. CDR3 length: 13 residues. CDR3 sequence: CASGQGVNYGYTF. The DNA of the CDR3 is TGTGCCAGTGGACAGGGAGTTAACTATGGCTACACCTTC.

This chain joins TRBV5-1 and TRBJ1-1; D is ambiguous. Trimming stripped 4 bases from V and 1 base from J, with 14 bases between. Germline-derived CDR1 and CDR2 are SGHRS and YFSETQ. The CDR3 loop spans 15 amino acids. For the CDR3, the DNA is TGCGCCAGCAGCATCGGACCGGTCGAGAACACTGAAGCTTTCTTT. Its translation: CASSIGPVENTEAFF.

This clonotype was seen only a few times. The chain is built from TRBV28 and TRBJ2-7; no firm D call. The ends were cut back, 4 bases at V and 4 bases at J, with 5 bases in the middle. Germline V CDR1 and CDR2: MDHEN, SYDVKM. This CDR3 contains 11 residues. The CDR3 loop reads CASSSSYEQYV. The CDR3 region has the DNA TGTGCCAGCAGTTCCTCTTACGAGCAGTACGTC.